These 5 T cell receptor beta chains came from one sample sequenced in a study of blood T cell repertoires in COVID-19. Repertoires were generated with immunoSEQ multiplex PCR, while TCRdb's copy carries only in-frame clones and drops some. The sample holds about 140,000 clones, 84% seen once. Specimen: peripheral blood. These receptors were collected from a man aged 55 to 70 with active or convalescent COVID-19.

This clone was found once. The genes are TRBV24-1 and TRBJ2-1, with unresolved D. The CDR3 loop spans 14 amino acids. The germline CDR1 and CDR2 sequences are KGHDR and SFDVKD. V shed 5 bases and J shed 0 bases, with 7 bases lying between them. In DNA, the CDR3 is TGTGCCACCAGTGGCGGTAGCTCCTACAATGAGCAGTTCTTC. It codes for CATSGGSSYNEQFF.

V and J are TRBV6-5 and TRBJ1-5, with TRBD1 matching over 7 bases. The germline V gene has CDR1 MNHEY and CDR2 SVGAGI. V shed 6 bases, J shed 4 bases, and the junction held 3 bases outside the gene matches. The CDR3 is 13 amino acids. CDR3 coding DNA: TGTGCCAGCAGCTCACAGGGGAATCAGCCCCAGCATTTT. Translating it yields CASSSQGNQPQHF.

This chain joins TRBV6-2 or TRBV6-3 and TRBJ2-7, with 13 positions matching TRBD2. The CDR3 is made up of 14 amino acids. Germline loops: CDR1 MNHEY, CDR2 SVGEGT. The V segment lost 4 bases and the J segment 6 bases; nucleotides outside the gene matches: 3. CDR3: CASSWTSGSSEQYV. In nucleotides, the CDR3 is TGTGCCAGCAGTTGGACTAGCGGGAGTAGCGAGCAGTACGTC.

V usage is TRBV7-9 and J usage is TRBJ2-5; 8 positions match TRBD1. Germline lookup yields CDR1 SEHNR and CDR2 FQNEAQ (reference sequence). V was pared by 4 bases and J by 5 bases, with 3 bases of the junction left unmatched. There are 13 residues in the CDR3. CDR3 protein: CASSSRGPETQYF. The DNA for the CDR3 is TGTGCCAGCAGCTCCAGGGGGCCGGAGACCCAGTACTTC.

CDR3: CASSLSPQGLAGGIGGELFF. CDR3 nucleotide sequence: TGTGCCAGCAGTTTATCGCCTCAGGGTCTAGCGGGAGGGATTGGCGGGGAGCTGTTTTTT. This rearrangement joins TRBV27 to TRBJ2-2; TRBD2 agrees at 12 bases. V lost 0 bases and J lost 7; bases outside the gene matches: 15. The length of the CDR3 is 20 residues. Germline CDR1 and CDR2: MNHEY and SMNVEV (reference sequence).